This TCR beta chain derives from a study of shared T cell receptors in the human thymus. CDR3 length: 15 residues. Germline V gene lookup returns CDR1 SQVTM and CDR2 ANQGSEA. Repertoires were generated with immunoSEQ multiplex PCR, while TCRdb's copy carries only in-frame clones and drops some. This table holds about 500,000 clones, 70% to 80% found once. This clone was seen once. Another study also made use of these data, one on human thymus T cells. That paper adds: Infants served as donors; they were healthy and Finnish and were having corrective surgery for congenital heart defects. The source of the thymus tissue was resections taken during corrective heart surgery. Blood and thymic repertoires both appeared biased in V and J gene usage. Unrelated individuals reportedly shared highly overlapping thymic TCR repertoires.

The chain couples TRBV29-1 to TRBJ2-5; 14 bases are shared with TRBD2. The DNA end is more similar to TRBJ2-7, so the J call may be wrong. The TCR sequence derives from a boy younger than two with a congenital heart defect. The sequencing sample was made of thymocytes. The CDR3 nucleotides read TGCAGCGTGGCGACTAGCGGGAGGGGATCCTACGAGCAGTACTTC. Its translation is CSVATSGRGSYEQYF.